A selection of T cell receptor beta chains follows, all from one sample in a study of cytomegalovirus exposure and HLA in healthy donors. The table came from immunoSEQ multiplex PCR; TCRdb's copy has only in-frame clones and leaves some out. Of some 120,000 clones in the sample, about three quarters are singletons; the top ten hold approximately 1%. The sample comprised PBMCs. The origin of the receptors is a human donor in good health. CDR3s include the opening cysteine and the closing phenylalanine or tryptophan.

J gene	V gene	CDR3 protein
TRBJ1-2	TRBV6-1	CASTQGAPNYGYTF
TRBJ1-5	TRBV2	CASRRDGEGNQPQHF
TRBJ2-7	TRBV5-4	CASSLFNEQYF
TRBJ1-1	TRBV9	CASSVDLGDTEAFF
TRBJ2-5	TRBV28	CASSRTAAWQRGFEETQYF
TRBJ1-4	TRBV7-6	CASSLVMAANEKLFF
TRBJ2-1	TRBV6-5	CASSGGPSYNEQFF
TRBJ1-2	TRBV6-1	CAPVVSNYGYTF
TRBJ2-2	TRBV4-1	CASSPQGTGELFF
TRBJ1-1	TRBV14	CASSQIGRRVPEAFF
TRBJ2-7	TRBV6-1	CASRPEEGNGRRQYF
TRBJ2-7	TRBV5-5	CASSQELRGGASEQYF
TRBJ2-2	TRBV10-2	CATLGTSVHRGAVF
TRBJ1-1	TRBV6-5	CASRLTGSTEAFF
TRBJ1-5	TRBV2	CASRSSGPVSNQPQHF
TRBJ1-6	TRBV19	CASSGGSYNSPLHF
TRBJ2-1	TRBV10-1	CASRETGRTYNEQFF
TRBJ1-5	TRBV6-5	CASGSQPQHF
TRBJ1-2	TRBV6-1	CASSESGLNTNYGYTF
TRBJ1-1	TRBV5-1	CASSLEHTEAFF
TRBJ2-7	TRBV7-9	CASSLSGQGYEQYF
TRBJ2-7	TRBV27	CASSLRLAGGPYEQYF
TRBJ1-1	TRBV18	CASSPLAGYTEAFF
TRBJ2-5	TRBV6-1	CATDRGRSETQYF
TRBJ1-4	TRBV15	CATSRYRDRGATNEKLFF
TRBJ1-1	TRBV5-1	CASSPDTQNTEAFF
NA	TRBV29-1	CGVGFGGQKAYEQYF
TRBJ2-3	TRBV9	CASSVSGGFLDTQYF
TRBJ2-5	TRBV4-1	CASSLTTQETQYF
NA	TRBV4-1	CASSHVVPRDSSSYEQYF
TRBJ1-2	TRBV12-5	CASGLAGSGYGYTF
TRBJ2-7	TRBV19	CASSPHQGANREQYF
TRBJ1-1	TRBV28	CASSLPGWSTEAFF
TRBJ1-1	TRBV28	CASSGSRNTEAFF
TRBJ1-2	TRBV5-1	CASTGTGDNYGYTF
TRBJ1-2	TRBV18	CASSQTGNGYTF
TRBJ2-7	TRBV6-1	CASSRQGNYEQYF
TRBJ1-4	TRBV5-6	CASSPGILVANEKLFF
TRBJ2-3	TRBV28	CASSLGDGTSVRF
TRBJ1-1	TRBV27	CASRTSGGSAEAFF
TRBJ1-4	TRBV4-2	CASSQGTGIGEKLFF
TRBJ1-5	TRBV4-1	CASSLSVPGVSNQPQHF
TRBJ1-6	TRBV6-5	CASKSSYNSPLHF
TRBJ2-2	TRBV5-6	CASSLKFTGELFF
TRBJ1-1	TRBV7-9	CASSSGSNTEAFF